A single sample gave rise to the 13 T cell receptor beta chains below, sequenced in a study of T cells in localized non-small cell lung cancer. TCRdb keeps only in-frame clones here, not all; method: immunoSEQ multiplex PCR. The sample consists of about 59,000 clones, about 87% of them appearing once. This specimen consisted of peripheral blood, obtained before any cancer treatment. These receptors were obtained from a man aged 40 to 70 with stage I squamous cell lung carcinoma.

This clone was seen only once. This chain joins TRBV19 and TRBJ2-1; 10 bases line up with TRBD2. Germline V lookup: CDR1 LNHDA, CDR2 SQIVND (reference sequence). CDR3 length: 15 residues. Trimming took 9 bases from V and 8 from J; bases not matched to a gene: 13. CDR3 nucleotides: TGTGCCAGCAGGGAAGCGGGAGGGCCTTGGGATGAGCAGTTCTTC. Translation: CASREAGGPWDEQFF.

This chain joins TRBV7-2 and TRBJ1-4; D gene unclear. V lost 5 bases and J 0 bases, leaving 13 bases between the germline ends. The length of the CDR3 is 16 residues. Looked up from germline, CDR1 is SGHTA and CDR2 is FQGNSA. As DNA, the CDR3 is TGTGCCAGCAGCGTGGGATACTTTGCAACTAATGAAAAACTGTTTTTT. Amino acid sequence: CASSVGYFATNEKLFF.

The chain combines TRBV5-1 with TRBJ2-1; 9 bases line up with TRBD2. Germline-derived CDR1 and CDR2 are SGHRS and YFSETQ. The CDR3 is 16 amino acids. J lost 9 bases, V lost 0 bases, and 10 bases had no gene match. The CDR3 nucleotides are TGCGCCAGCAGCTTGGTAATGGCGGGAGGGCCAGCTGAGCAGTTCTTC. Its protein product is CASSLVMAGGPAEQFF.

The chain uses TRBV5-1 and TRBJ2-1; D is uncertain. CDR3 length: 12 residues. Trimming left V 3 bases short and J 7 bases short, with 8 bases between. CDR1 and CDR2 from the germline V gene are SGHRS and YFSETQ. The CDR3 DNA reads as TGCGCCAGCAGCTCCTCTAGAAATGAGCAGTTCTTC. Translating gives CASSSSRNEQFF.

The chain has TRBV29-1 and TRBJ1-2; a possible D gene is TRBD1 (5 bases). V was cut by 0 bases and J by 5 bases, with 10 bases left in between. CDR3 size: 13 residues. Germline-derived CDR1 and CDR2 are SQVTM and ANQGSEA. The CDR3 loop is CSVEERQLYGYTF. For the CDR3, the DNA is TGCAGCGTTGAAGAGAGACAGCTTTATGGCTACACCTTC.

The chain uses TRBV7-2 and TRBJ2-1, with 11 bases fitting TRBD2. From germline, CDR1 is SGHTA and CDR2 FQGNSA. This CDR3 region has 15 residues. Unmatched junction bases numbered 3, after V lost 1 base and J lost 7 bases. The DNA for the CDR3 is TGTGCCAGCAGCTTAGGACTAGCGGGGTTAAATGAGCAGTTCTTC. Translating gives CASSLGLAGLNEQFF.

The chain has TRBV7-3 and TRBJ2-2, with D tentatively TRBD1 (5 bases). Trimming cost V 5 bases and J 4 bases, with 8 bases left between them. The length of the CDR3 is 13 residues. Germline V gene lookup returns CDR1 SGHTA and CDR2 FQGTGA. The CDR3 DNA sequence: TGTGCCAGCAGCGAACAGGTCACCGGGGAGCTGTTTTTT. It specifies CASSEQVTGELFF.

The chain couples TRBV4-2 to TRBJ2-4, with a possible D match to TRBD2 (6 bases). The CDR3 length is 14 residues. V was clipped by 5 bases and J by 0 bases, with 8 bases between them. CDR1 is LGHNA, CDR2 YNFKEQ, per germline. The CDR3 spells CASSMEGAKNIQYF. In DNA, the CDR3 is TGTGCCAGCAGCATGGAGGGAGCCAAAAACATTCAGTACTTC.

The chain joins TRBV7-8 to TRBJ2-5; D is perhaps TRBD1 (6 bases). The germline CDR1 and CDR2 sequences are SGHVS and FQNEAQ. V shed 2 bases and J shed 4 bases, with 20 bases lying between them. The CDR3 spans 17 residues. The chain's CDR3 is CASSLRGGTQGRETQYF. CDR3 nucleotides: TGTGCCAGCAGCTTAAGGGGTGGGACCCAGGGGAGAGAGACCCAGTACTTC. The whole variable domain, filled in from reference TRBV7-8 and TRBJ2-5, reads GAGVSQSPRYKVAKRGQDVALRCDPISGHVSLFWYQQALGQGPEFLTYFQNEAQLDKSGLPSDRFFAERPEGSVSTLKIQRTQQEDSAVYLCASSLRGGTQGRETQYFGPGTRLLVL.

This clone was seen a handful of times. Written as DNA, the CDR3 is TGTGCCAGCAGCTTCCAGACTAGTCCCGACCAGTTCTTC. Translating gives CASSFQTSPDQFF. The V and J genes are TRBV7-9 and TRBJ2-1; tentatively, D is TRBD2 (6 bases). The CDR3 is made up of 13 amino acids. Germline values: CDR1 SEHNR, CDR2 FQNEAQ (reference sequence). V was trimmed by 3 bases and J by 13 bases, leaving 16 bases between them.

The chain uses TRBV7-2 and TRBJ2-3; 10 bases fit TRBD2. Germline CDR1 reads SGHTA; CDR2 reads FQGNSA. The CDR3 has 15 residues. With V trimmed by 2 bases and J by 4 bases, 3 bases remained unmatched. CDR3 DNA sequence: TGTGCCAGCAGCTTACTAGCGGGAGAAGCAGATACGCAGTATTTT. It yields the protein CASSLLAGEADTQYF. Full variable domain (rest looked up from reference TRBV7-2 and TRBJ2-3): GAGVSQSPSNKVTEKGKDVELRCDPISGHTALYWYRQSLGQGLEFLIYFQGNSAPDKSGLPSDRFSAERTGGSVSTLTIQRTQQEDSAVYLCASSLLAGEADTQYFGPGTRLTVL.

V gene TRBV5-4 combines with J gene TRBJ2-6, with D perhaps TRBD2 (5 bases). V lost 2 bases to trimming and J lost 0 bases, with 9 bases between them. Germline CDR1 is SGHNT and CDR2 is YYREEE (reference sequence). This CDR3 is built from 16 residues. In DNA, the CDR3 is TGTGCCAGCAGCTTTGGAGGTTCCTCTGGGGCCAACGTCCTGACTTTC. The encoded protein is CASSFGGSSGANVLTF. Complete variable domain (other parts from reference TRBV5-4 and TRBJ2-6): ETGVTQSPTHLIKTRGQQVTLRCSSQSGHNTVSWYQQALGQGPQFIFQYYREEENGRGNFPPRFSGLQFPNYSSELNVNALELDDSALYLCASSFGGSSGANVLTFGAGSRLTVL.

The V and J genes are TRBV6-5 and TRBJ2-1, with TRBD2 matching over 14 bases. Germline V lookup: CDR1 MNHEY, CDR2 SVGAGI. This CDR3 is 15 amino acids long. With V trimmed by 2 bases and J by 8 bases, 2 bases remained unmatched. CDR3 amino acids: CASSYGTSGSDEQFF. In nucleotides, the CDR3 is TGTGCCAGCAGTTACGGGACTAGCGGGAGCGATGAGCAGTTCTTC.